This T cell receptor beta chain is drawn from a study of blood T cell repertoires in COVID-19. Study-wide background: COVID-19 samples collected from the United States, Italy and Spain covered acute and convalescent phases. Sources were T cells, B-cell-depleted T cells, or PBMCs; the material itself was cDNA or gDNA.

The germline CDR1 and CDR2 sequences are SNHLY and FYNNEI. V shed 8 bases, J shed 4 bases, and the junction held 11 bases outside the gene matches. The CDR3 is 17 amino acids. TCRdb keeps only in-frame clones here, not all; method: immunoSEQ multiplex PCR. Found here are around 100,000 clones, 92% of them singletons; the top ten hold 1.5% to 2.5%. Patients from Seattle were sampled longitudinally, starting during active infection. This clone occurred once. This chain joins TRBV2 and TRBJ2-2; 12 bases match TRBD1. The receptor comes from a woman in her forties or fifties with COVID-19, enrolled during active disease. The sequenced material came from peripheral blood. CDR3 in DNA: TGTGCCAGCCGACCGGGACAGGGGGCGCGAGTCACCGGGGAGCTGTTTTTT. It codes for CASRPGQGARVTGELFF. Using reference TRBV2 and TRBJ2-2 for the parts outside the CDR3, the full variable domain is EPEVTQTPSHQVTQMGQEVILRCVPISNHLYFYWYRQILGQKVEFLVSFYNNEISEKSEIFDDQFSVERPDGSNFTLKIRSTKLEDSAMYFCASRPGQGARVTGELFFGEGSRLTVL.